This T cell receptor beta chain was identified in a study of blood T cell repertoires in COVID-19. The wider study: The United States, Italy and Spain were the sources of the acute and convalescent COVID-19 samples. Sources were T cells, B-cell-depleted T cells, or PBMCs; the material itself was cDNA or gDNA.

In the original analysis: Reference gene primers were amplified, and this amplification served to estimate nucleated cell counts. Assay used: immunoSEQ multiplex PCR; TCRdb lists only in-frame clones, some missing. From that table come the V and J calls and clone size; the DNA was used to work out D and trimming. This table has hundreds of thousands of clones, more than 75% appearing once. The CDR3 sequence is 14 residues long. Germline assignment: CDR1 MNHEY and CDR2 SMNVEV (reference sequence). With V trimmed by 3 bases and J by 2 bases, 1 base remained unmatched. The source material was peripheral blood. This sequence was found in a woman between 35 and 50 years old who had recovered from COVID-19. The J gene is TRBJ2-1, the V gene TRBV27; 7 bases match TRBD2. CDR3 DNA sequence: TGTGCCAGCAGTTTGGGGGGGACCTACAATGAGCAGTTCTTC. Amino acids: CASSLGGTYNEQFF.